The 12 T cell receptor beta chains in this list originate from one sample, sequenced in a study of T cells in women clearing cervical HPV infection. The data were produced by immunoSEQ multiplex PCR, yet TCRdb's version contains in-frame clones alone and is incomplete. This sample contains 9,500 to 15,000 clones. The sequenced material came from blood buffy coat. The source is a woman between 18 and 75 years old with a cervical HPV16 infection that either progressed to CIN3+ or cleared (not recorded which).

Turning to this clone: The CDR3 end falls 3 residues outside the read, so it is completed with the germline J gene. This rearrangement joins TRBV20-1 to TRBJ2-7; perhaps TRBD2 as D (5 bases). V gave up 4 bases and J gave up 3 bases, with 19 bases separating them. CDR1 and CDR2 (germline): DFQATT, SNEGSKA (reference sequence). The CDR3 loop spans 15 amino acids. CDR3 DNA, as far as it was read: TGCAGTGCTATTTTTCCGGGGTGGGCCGGCTACGAG. This encodes CSAIFPGWAGYE. The entire CDR3 protein reads CSAIFPGWAGYEQYF.

This clone registers medium-sized by frequency. The read comes to an end 3 residues before the CDR3 does, leaving the germline J gene to fill in the end. V is TRBV29-1 and J is TRBJ1-2, with a tentative D call TRBD1 (5 bases). The V and J ends lost 7 bases and 1 base respectively, with 13 bases between them. This CDR3 contains 13 residues. Germline V gives CDR1 SQVTM, CDR2 ANQGSEA. The sequenced part of the CDR3 DNA is TGCAGCGGGGACTTGGAAAATAACTATGGC. Amino acid sequence: CSGDLENNYG. The complete CDR3 sequence is CSGDLENNYGYTF.

Of note for this clone: The read comes to an end 3 residues before the CDR3 does, leaving the germline J gene to fill in the end. The J gene is TRBJ1-4, the V gene TRBV19; a possible D gene is TRBD1 (6 bases). This CDR3 comprises 16 residues. The V end lost 5 bases, the J end lost 6 bases, and 19 bases lay between the germline ends. Germline V gene data show CDR1 as LNHDA and CDR2 as SQIVND (reference sequence). CDR3 DNA (partial): TGTGCCAGTAGTTCGAGGGGGGGCCGGCCCGATGAAAAA. Its translation is CASSSRGGRPDEK. The full-length CDR3 reads as CASSSRGGRPDEKLFF.

Comment on this clone: The observed sequence ends 3 residues before the CDR3 terminus, with the missing tail filled in from the germline J gene. The gene calls are TRBV2 and TRBJ1-5; TRBD1 aligns across 8 bases. The germline V gene has CDR1 SNHLY and CDR2 FYNNEI. V gave up 4 bases and J gave up 0 bases; unmatched junction bases: 2. CDR3 length: 15 residues. CDR3 region: CASSGGQVSNQPQHF. CDR3 bases read: TGTGCCAGCAGTGGGGGACAGGTTAGCAATCAGCCC. Complete variable domain (other parts from reference TRBV2 and TRBJ1-5): EPEVTQTPSHQVTQMGQEVILRCVPISNHLYFYWYRQILGQKVEFLVSFYNNEISEKSEIFDDQFSVERPDGSNFTLKIRSTKLEDSAMYFCASSGGQVSNQPQHFGDGTRLSIL.

About this clone itself: The CDR3 extends 3 residues past the end of the read, so its final part is completed from the germline J gene. The chain joins TRBV7-9 to TRBJ1-2; D might be TRBD1 (5 bases). CDR3 length equals 15 residues. Germline CDR1 SEHNR, CDR2 FQNEAQ (reference sequence). Trimming cost V 1 base and J 4 bases, with 13 bases left between them. The covered CDR3 bases are TGTGCCAGCAGCTTAGAGCTTGCGACAGCCTATGGC. Protein product: CASSLELATAYG. The complete CDR3 sequence is CASSLELATAYGYTF.

As for this clone: One end of the junction varies from germline; a read error may be responsible. The CDR3 is cut off 3 residues early in the read; its end comes from the germline J gene. Different DNA sequences within this sample yield the same CDR3. The V gene is TRBV7-8, the J gene TRBJ1-3; tentative D call: TRBD1 (6 bases). The CDR3 loop spans 14 amino acids. The germline V gene has CDR1 SGHVS and CDR2 FQNEAQ. The sequenced part of the CDR3 DNA is TGTGCCAGCAGCTGGACAGACTCTGGAAACACA. Protein sequence: CASSWTDSGNT. The entire CDR3 is CASSWTDSGNTIYF.

The DNA read from the CDR3 is TGCGCCAGCAGCGGCACAACCCGGGGGGACAATGAG. Protein: CASSGTTRGDNE. The CDR3 in full is CASSGTTRGDNEQFF. The V gene is TRBV5-1, the J gene TRBJ2-1; TRBD2 agrees at 7 bases. The missing CDR3 end, 3 residues past where the read stops, is filled in from the germline J gene. The CDR3 is made up of 15 amino acids. Germline loops: CDR1 SGHRS, CDR2 YFSETQ. Trimming removed 4 bases from V and 5 bases from J; junction bases left unmatched: 9.

On this clone itself: The CDR3 end is not reached by the read, which stops 3 residues before it; the germline J gene fills it in. The rearrangement joins TRBV10-1 to TRBJ2-3; TRBD2 might be the D (7 bases). This CDR3 region has 17 residues. The V gene lost 1 base and the J gene lost 0 bases, with 14 bases spanning the gap. Germline CDR1 is WNHNN and CDR2 is SYGVQD (reference sequence). The covered CDR3 bases are TGCGCCAGCAGTGAGTTCGAGGGGGGGGAAAGCACAGATACG. This encodes CASSEFEGGESTDT. In full, the CDR3 reads CASSEFEGGESTDTQYF.

Comment on this clone: The CDR3 goes on 3 residues after the read ends, and that part is filled in from the germline J gene. The V and J genes are TRBV18 and TRBJ2-2; 8 nucleotides align to TRBD1. Germline assignment: CDR1 KGHSH and CDR2 LQKENI. The CDR3 extends over 16 amino acids. V trimming: 2 bases; J trimming: 5 bases; junction bases outside the gene matches: 7. This CDR3 is CASSPIVQGATGELFF. The CDR3 bases that were read are TGTGCCAGCTCACCAATCGTGCAGGGGGCGACCGGGGAG.

Its frequency marks this clone as medium-sized (0.01 to 0.1%). The read falls 3 residues short of the CDR3 end, and the missing part is taken from the germline J gene. This sequence joins TRBV19 and TRBJ2-4; 12 bases agree with TRBD2. The junction had 4 bases not matched to a gene; V was cut back by 10 bases and J by 3 bases. The germline V gene encodes CDR1 LNHDA and CDR2 SQIVND (reference sequence). This CDR3 is 14 amino acids long. The CDR3 reads CATSLAGGKNIQYF. The sequenced part of the CDR3 DNA is TGTGCCACCTCACTAGCGGGGGGCAAAAACATT.

About this clone itself: The DNA ends 3 residues before the CDR3 does, and the rest of the CDR3 is filled in from the germline J gene. This chain connects TRBV5-1 to TRBJ1-1; no clear D gene. The CDR3 is 14 amino acids. CDR1 is SGHRS, CDR2 YFSETQ, per germline. Trimming pared 2 bases from V and 0 bases from J, leaving 8 bases between. The covered CDR3 bases are TGCGCCAGCAGCTTAGGCCTGATGAACACTGAA. Protein sequence: CASSLGLMNTE. The complete CDR3 protein is CASSLGLMNTEAFF. Combining the CDR3 with reference TRBV5-1 and TRBJ1-1 gives the whole variable domain KAGVTQTPRYLIKTRGQQVTLSCSPISGHRSVSWYQQTPGQGLQFLFEYFSETQRNKGNFPGRFSGRQFSNSRSEMNVSTLELGDSALYLCASSLGLMNTEAFFGQGTRLTVV.

Of note for this clone: The CDR3 goes on 3 residues after the read ends, and that part is filled in from the germline J gene. V is TRBV5-1 and J is TRBJ2-1, with D perhaps matching TRBD2 (7 bases). This CDR3 is 15 amino acids long. Germline loops: CDR1 SGHRS, CDR2 YFSETQ. Trimming shortened V by 4 bases and J by 4 bases, and 15 bases separated the two germline ends. CDR3 DNA (partial): TGCGCCAGCAGCCCCTCGAGGGGGGGGTACAATGAG. Translation: CASSPSRGGYNE. The full CDR3 sequence reads CASSPSRGGYNEQFF.